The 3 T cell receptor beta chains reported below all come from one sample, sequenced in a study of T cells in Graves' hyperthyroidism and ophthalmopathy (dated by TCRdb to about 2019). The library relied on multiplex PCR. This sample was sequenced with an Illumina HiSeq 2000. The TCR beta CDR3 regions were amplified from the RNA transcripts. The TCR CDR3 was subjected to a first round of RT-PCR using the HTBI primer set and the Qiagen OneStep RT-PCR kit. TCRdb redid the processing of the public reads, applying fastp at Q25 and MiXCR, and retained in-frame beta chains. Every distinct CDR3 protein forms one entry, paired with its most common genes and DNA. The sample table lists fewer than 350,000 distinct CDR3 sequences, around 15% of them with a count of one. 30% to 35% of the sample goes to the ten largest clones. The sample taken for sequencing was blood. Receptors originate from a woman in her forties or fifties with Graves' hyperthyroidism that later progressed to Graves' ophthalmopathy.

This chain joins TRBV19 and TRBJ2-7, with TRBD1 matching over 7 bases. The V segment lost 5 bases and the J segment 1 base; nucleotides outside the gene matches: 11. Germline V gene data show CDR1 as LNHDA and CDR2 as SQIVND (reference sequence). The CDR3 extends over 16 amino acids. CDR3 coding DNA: TGTGCCAGTAGTCAGGGATACGGGGACAGATCCTACGAGCAGTACTTC. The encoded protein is CASSQGYGDRSYEQYF.

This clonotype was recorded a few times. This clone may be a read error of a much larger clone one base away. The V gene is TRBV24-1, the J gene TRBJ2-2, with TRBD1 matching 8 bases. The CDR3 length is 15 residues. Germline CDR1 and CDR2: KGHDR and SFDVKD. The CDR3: CATSRGQGRTGELSF. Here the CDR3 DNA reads TGTGCCACCAGCCGTGGACAGGGACGTACCGGGGAGCTGTCTTTT.

The CDR3 DNA sequence: TGTGCCAGCAGCCAATTCCGGGGGGGTGGTGGAAACATTCAGTACTTC. It codes for CASSQFRGGGGNIQYF. The V call is TRBV4-2, the J call TRBJ2-4; 8 bases fit TRBD2. V dropped 2 bases and J dropped 6; count of bases not matched to a gene: 9. The CDR3 is 16 residues long. Germline assignment: CDR1 LGHNA and CDR2 YNFKEQ.